A selection of T cell receptor beta chains follows, all from one sample in a study of blood T cell repertoires in COVID-19. Profiled with immunoSEQ multiplex PCR; TCRdb holds only in-frame clones, not every one. The repertoire has roughly 58,000 clones, about 80% of them found once; the top ten carry over 20%. Sequenced: peripheral blood. Receptors were obtained from a middle-aged man with active or convalescent COVID-19. CDR3s include the opening cysteine and the closing phenylalanine or tryptophan. D genes are given only for firm matches. Some rows mark clone size as missing; the rest say once, few, many or name a class of expanded clone.

clone size: NA
V gene: TRBV6-4
D gene: NA
J gene: TRBJ2-1
CDR3 DNA: TGTGCCAGTGCATGGGGCGCGAGCTCCTACAATGAGCAGTTCTTC
CDR3 protein: CASAWGASSYNEQFF

clone size: NA
V gene: TRBV6-5
D gene: NA
J gene: TRBJ1-1
CDR3 DNA: TGTGCCAGCAGTTACTCGGGCCTGAACACTGAAGCTTTCTTT
CDR3 protein: CASSYSGLNTEAFF

clone size: NA
V gene: TRBV30
D gene: NA
J gene: TRBJ1-6
CDR3 DNA: TGTGCCTGGAGGGGAGGGGGTGATGGGTCACCCCTCCACTTT
CDR3 protein: CAWRGGGDGSPLHF

clone size: NA
V gene: TRBV3-1/TRBV3-2
D gene: TRBD1
J gene: TRBJ1-1
CDR3 DNA: TGTGCCAGCAGTTATAACAGGGGGCACACTGAAGCTTTCTTT
CDR3 protein: CASSYNRGHTEAFF

clone size: NA
V gene: TRBV19
D gene: NA
J gene: TRBJ1-1
CDR3 DNA: TGTGCCAGTAGTATAGAGGCCAGGGTCAAGACTGAAGCTTTCTTT
CDR3 protein: CASSIEARVKTEAFF

clone size: NA
V gene: TRBV28
D gene: NA
J gene: TRBJ2-5
CDR3 DNA: TGTGCCACGGTTAGAAGTCAAGAGACCCAGTACTTC
CDR3 protein: CATVRSQETQYF

clone size: once
V gene: TRBV7-9
D gene: NA
J gene: TRBJ1-4
CDR3 DNA: TGTGCCAGCCGCAGGGGTTTTGAGGCTGAAAAACTGTTTTTT
CDR3 protein: CASRRGFEAEKLFF

clone size: medium-sized
V gene: TRBV13
D gene: NA
J gene: TRBJ2-1
CDR3 DNA: TGTGCCAGCAGCTTTCCAAACGGTGAGCAGTTCTTC
CDR3 protein: CASSFPNGEQFF

clone size: NA
V gene: TRBV7-8
D gene: TRBD2
J gene: TRBJ2-3
CDR3 DNA: TGTGCCAGCAGCCCTCGTATGGCCGGGACTAGCGCAAGCACAGATACGCAGTATTTT
CDR3 protein: CASSPRMAGTSASTDTQYF

clone size: few
V gene: TRBV7-2
D gene: TRBD1
J gene: TRBJ2-3
CDR3 DNA: TGTGCCAGCAGCGTGACAGGGATCAGCACAGATACGCAGTATTTT
CDR3 protein: CASSVTGISTDTQYF

clone size: once
V gene: TRBV7-6
D gene: NA
J gene: TRBJ2-5
CDR3 DNA: TGTGCCAGCAGCTTCCAGATTGGCCCCCAAGAGACCCAGTACTTC
CDR3 protein: CASSFQIGPQETQYF

clone size: NA
V gene: TRBV30
D gene: NA
J gene: TRBJ1-5
CDR3 DNA: TGTGCCTGGGCCCTTCGGGGGGTCAATCAGCCCCAGCATTTT
CDR3 protein: CAWALRGVNQPQHF

clone size: NA
V gene: TRBV7-8
D gene: NA
J gene: TRBJ2-3
CDR3 DNA: TGTGCCAGCAGCTTCCGACTAGTGGTCCCAGATACGCAGTATTTT
CDR3 protein: CASSFRLVVPDTQYF

clone size: NA
V gene: TRBV4-2
D gene: NA
J gene: TRBJ1-5
CDR3 DNA: TGTGCCAGCAGCCATATAGGACAAGAAGTCCTCGGGAATCAGCCCCAGCATTTT
CDR3 protein: CASSHIGQEVLGNQPQHF

clone size: NA
V gene: TRBV18
D gene: NA
J gene: TRBJ1-1
CDR3 DNA: TGTGCCAGCTCACCAGCTTCGGGTTTTACTGAAGCTTTCTTT
CDR3 protein: CASSPASGFTEAFF

clone size: NA
V gene: TRBV5-1
D gene: TRBD1
J gene: TRBJ1-2
CDR3 DNA: TGCGCCAGCAGCATTTCCGGACAGGGAGGCTATGGCTACACCTTC
CDR3 protein: CASSISGQGGYGYTF

clone size: NA
V gene: TRBV7-2
D gene: NA
J gene: TRBJ2-7
CDR3 DNA: TGTGCCAGCAGCTTACGGGTCTCCAGCTCCTACGAGCAGTACTTC
CDR3 protein: CASSLRVSSSYEQYF

clone size: NA
V gene: TRBV6-5
D gene: TRBD1
J gene: TRBJ1-2
CDR3 DNA: TGTGCCAGCAGTTACCCCGGGACAGGGGTCTATGGCTACACCTTC
CDR3 protein: CASSYPGTGVYGYTF

clone size: NA
V gene: TRBV24-1
D gene: TRBD1
J gene: TRBJ2-4
CDR3 DNA: TGTGCCACCTACAGGGGGTTAGCCAAAAACATTCAGTACTTC
CDR3 protein: CATYRGLAKNIQYF

clone size: few
V gene: TRBV5-1
D gene: TRBD2
J gene: TRBJ2-2
CDR3 DNA: TGCGCCAGCAGCTCGTCCGGGACTAGCGTGTTCGCGAACACCGGGGAGCTGTTTTTT
CDR3 protein: CASSSSGTSVFANTGELFF

clone size: once
V gene: TRBV29-1
D gene: NA
J gene: TRBJ1-2
CDR3 DNA: TGCAGCGTAGCGAAAGGACAGAGGGGCTACACCTTC
CDR3 protein: CSVAKGQRGYTF

clone size: NA
V gene: TRBV5-1
D gene: NA
J gene: TRBJ2-7
CDR3 DNA: TGCGCCAGCAGCCTGTACGGCTACGAGCAGTACTTC
CDR3 protein: CASSLYGYEQYF

clone size: NA
V gene: TRBV11-3
D gene: TRBD1
J gene: TRBJ2-5
CDR3 DNA: TGTGCCAGCAGTTCAACAGGGGCGGGAGAGACCCAGTACTTC
CDR3 protein: CASSSTGAGETQYF

clone size: NA
V gene: TRBV18
D gene: TRBD1
J gene: TRBJ1-1
CDR3 DNA: TGTGCCAGTAAGGGGGCGGGGAGCACTGAAGCTTTCTTT
CDR3 protein: CASKGAGSTEAFF

clone size: NA
V gene: TRBV3-1/TRBV3-2
D gene: TRBD1
J gene: TRBJ2-2
CDR3 DNA: TGTGCCAGCGCCCTTAACCGTAGGACAGGGGCGAAGGGCGGGGAGCTGTTTTTT
CDR3 protein: CASALNRRTGAKGGELFF

clone size: once
V gene: TRBV4-2
D gene: NA
J gene: TRBJ1-2
CDR3 DNA: TGTGCCAGCAGCCCGCCGGCGGGGACGGAGTCTAACTATGGCTACACCTTC
CDR3 protein: CASSPPAGTESNYGYTF

clone size: NA
V gene: TRBV11-2
D gene: NA
J gene: TRBJ1-6
CDR3 DNA: TGTGCCAGCAGCTCCTCGTCCCATCACTACTTTTCACCCCTCCACTTT
CDR3 protein: CASSSSSHHYFSPLHF

clone size: few
V gene: TRBV11-3
D gene: NA
J gene: TRBJ2-7
CDR3 DNA: TGTGCCAGCAGCTTAGGCGGGACCTACGAGCAGTACTTC
CDR3 protein: CASSLGGTYEQYF

clone size: NA
V gene: TRBV19
D gene: NA
J gene: TRBJ1-1
CDR3 DNA: TGTGCCAGTACCCCCCGAAGGACAGCGACGAACACTGAAGCTTTCTTT
CDR3 protein: CASTPRRTATNTEAFF

clone size: NA
V gene: TRBV6-5
D gene: TRBD1
J gene: TRBJ1-1
CDR3 DNA: TGTGCCAGCAGTCGAGGGGGCTGGTCGAACACTGAAGCTTTCTTT
CDR3 protein: CASSRGGWSNTEAFF

clone size: NA
V gene: TRBV7-7
D gene: TRBD2
J gene: TRBJ2-5
CDR3 DNA: TGTGCTAGCAGCGGGACTAGAATGGAGACCCAGTACTTC
CDR3 protein: CASSGTRMETQYF

clone size: NA
V gene: TRBV5-1
D gene: TRBD1
J gene: TRBJ2-1
CDR3 DNA: TGCGCCAGCAGCTCCGGGACAGACTACAATGAGCAGTTCTTC
CDR3 protein: CASSSGTDYNEQFF

clone size: once
V gene: TRBV5-1
D gene: NA
J gene: TRBJ1-3
CDR3 DNA: TGCGCCAGCCGAGACACCTCAGCTGGAAACACCATATATTTT
CDR3 protein: CASRDTSAGNTIYF

clone size: NA
V gene: TRBV7-2
D gene: NA
J gene: TRBJ1-2
CDR3 DNA: TGTGCCAGCTCCCGCGGAGTTAACTATGGCTACACCTTC
CDR3 protein: CASSRGVNYGYTF

clone size: NA
V gene: TRBV18
D gene: TRBD1
J gene: TRBJ2-7
CDR3 DNA: TGTGCCAGCTCACCACGGGACAGGGGTAGTTACGAGCAGTACTTC
CDR3 protein: CASSPRDRGSYEQYF

clone size: NA
V gene: TRBV24-1
D gene: TRBD1
J gene: TRBJ1-2
CDR3 DNA: TGTGCCACCAGTGATCGGACAGGGACTGGCTATGGCTACACCTTC
CDR3 protein: CATSDRTGTGYGYTF